This record looks at one T cell receptor (beta chain) sequence and its context. Its target is unknown. The source of the sample is a study of shared clonotypes between healthy human individuals. The study's findings and limits: It was only blood that was sampled, and tissue repertoires likely differ. Generally, naive subsets (rather than memory subsets) showed larger estimated richness.

This CDR3 contains 15 residues. The V end lost 2 bases, the J end lost 0 bases, and 10 bases lay between the germline ends. Germline CDR1 and CDR2: SGHTA and FQGNSA. The protocol was immunoSEQ multiplex PCR, while the TCRdb copy is restricted to in-frame clones and leaves out a portion. The sample comprises more than 2,000,000 clones, approximately 93% of which are singletons, and 0.39% rests with the top ten. The sequence came from a young man in good health. Some clones in this sample may be carry-over from other donors' samples. The specimen sequenced was naive CD4+ T cells from PBMCs. Subset reported: CD45RA+ positively selected. V and J are TRBV7-2 and TRBJ1-1; no definite D call. CDR3 protein: CASSLTTVMNTEAFF. Here the CDR3 DNA reads TGTGCCAGCAGCTTAACGACGGTCATGAACACTGAAGCTTTCTTT. The full variable domain, with the rest looked up from reference TRBV7-2 and TRBJ1-1, is GAGVSQSPSNKVTEKGKDVELRCDPISGHTALYWYRQSLGQGLEFLIYFQGNSAPDKSGLPSDRFSAERTGGSVSTLTIQRTQQEDSAVYLCASSLTTVMNTEAFFGQGTRLTVV.